The 5 T cell receptor beta chains below all came from one sample that was sequenced in a study of blood T cell repertoires in COVID-19. Assay used: immunoSEQ multiplex PCR; TCRdb lists only in-frame clones, some missing. The table includes 220,000 or so clones, 90% detected once. The source material was PBMCs or T cells enriched from blood (not recorded which). These receptors came from a man aged 45-65 years who had been exposed to COVID-19.

The chain links TRBV3-1 (or the pseudogene TRBV3-2) to TRBJ1-1; D uncertain. There are 14 residues in the CDR3. The germline gives CDR1 LGHDT, CDR2 YNNKEL (reference sequence). V was pared by 4 bases and J by 3 bases, with 12 bases between. The CDR3 nucleotides are TGTGCCAGCAGCCTCGGTCATGCGGACACTGAAGCTTTCTTT. Translating it yields CASSLGHADTEAFF.

CDR3 coding DNA: TGTGCCTGCTACACAGGGACTGAAGCTTTCTTT. Translated, it gives CACYTGTEAFF. The V call is TRBV30, the J call TRBJ1-1; TRBD1 might be the D (6 bases). CDR3 length equals 11 residues. Germline CDR1 GTSNPN, CDR2 SVGIG (reference sequence). Trimming cost V 6 bases and J 5 bases, with 10 bases left between them.

The chain carries TRBV5-4 and TRBJ1-2, with 7 positions matching TRBD1. The CDR3 runs to 15 residues. The V segment lost 0 bases and the J segment 4 bases; nucleotides outside the gene matches: 6. Per germline, CDR1 SGHNT and CDR2 YYREEE (reference sequence). CDR3 bases: TGTGCCAGCAGCTTGGGGTCAGGGGGTACCTATGGCTACACCTTC. This encodes CASSLGSGGTYGYTF.

This clone was detected once. The CDR3 reads CAFSRTGVGNTQYF. As DNA, the CDR3 is TGTGCCTTCTCAAGGACAGGGGTGGGTAATACGCAGTATTTT. The chain uses TRBV30 and TRBJ2-3; 9 nucleotides match TRBD1. The CDR3 runs to 14 residues. With V trimmed by 7 bases and J by 7 bases, 12 bases remained unmatched. The germline gives CDR1 GTSNPN, CDR2 SVGIG (reference sequence). Based on the CDR3 plus reference TRBV30 and TRBJ2-3, the full variable domain is SQTIHQWPATLVQPVGSPLSLECTVEGTSNPNLYWYRQAAGRGLQLLFYSVGIGQISSEVPQNLSASRPQDRQFILSSKKLLLSDSGFYLCAFSRTGVGNTQYFGPGTRLTVL.

The CDR3 DNA reads TGTGCTAGTGGTTTGGTAGGAGGGGAGGGGATTCCTCACCCGGCTAATGAAAAACTGTTTTTT. Amino acids: CASGLVGGEGIPHPANEKLFF. V and J are TRBV12-5 and TRBJ1-4; D might be TRBD1 (5 bases). The CDR3 consists of 21 residues. Trimming took off 0 bases at V and 3 bases at J, with 26 bases between the two ends. Germline CDR1 and CDR2: LGHNT and FRNRAP.